The 10 T cell receptor beta chains below all came from one sample that was sequenced in a study of radiation and T cells in renal cell carcinoma (TCRdb year 2020). The sample's time point label, decoded: blood 2 weeks post-SBRT. Sample treatment or condition, as interpreted from the label and publication: 15 Gy SBRT to primary tumor, nephrectomy 4 weeks later. The method behind the library was the immunoSEQ multiplex PCR assay. TCRdb retrieved this table from immuneACCESS and kept in-frame rearrangements only. Not all clones are present; in checked studies, unresolved V genes account for under half, and no reason is known for the remainder. In all, the sample holds some 120,000 clones, and approximately 90% of those were seen once. Together, the top ten hold 5% to 6% of the sample. This specimen was blood, taken from a patient whose treatment included radiotherapy and nephrectomy. These receptors were collected from a woman in her 70s with renal cell carcinoma.

The chain is built from TRBV30 and TRBJ1-6; no definite D call. The germline V gene encodes CDR1 GTSNPN and CDR2 SVGIG (reference sequence). The length of the CDR3 is 12 residues. V was cut by 5 bases and J by 7 bases, with 9 bases left in between. The CDR3, as DNA: TGTGCCTGGGAAGAGCTAAATTCACCCCTCCACTTT. Translating it yields CAWEELNSPLHF.

This rearrangement joins TRBV6-1 to TRBJ1-1, with TRBD1 matching over 9 bases. J gave up 2 bases and V 10 bases, and 5 bases lay outside the gene matches. The CDR3 has 13 residues. CDR1 is MNHNS and CDR2 is SASEGT in the germline V gene. Written as DNA, the CDR3 is TGTGCCACCGGACAGGGGAGAAACACTGAAGCTTTCTTT. Translation: CATGQGRNTEAFF.

This clone appeared a few times. The chain employs TRBV7-3 and TRBJ2-5, with 7 bases fitting TRBD1. Germline assignment: CDR1 SGHTA and CDR2 FQGTGA. This CDR3 region has 10 residues. Here the CDR3 reads CPDREETQYF. CDR3 bases: TGTCCTGACAGGGAGGAGACCCAGTACTTC.

The chain has TRBV7-9 and TRBJ2-7; D perhaps matches TRBD1 (5 bases). Per the germline V gene, CDR1 is SEHNR and CDR2 is FQNEAQ (reference sequence). V was cut by 3 bases and J by 2 bases, with 11 bases left in between. CDR3 length: 14 residues. The CDR3 loop reads CASSFGARTYEQYF. The CDR3 region has the DNA TGTGCCAGCAGCTTTGGGGCCCGGACCTACGAGCAGTACTTC.

This clone was recorded once. The chain uses TRBV25-1 and TRBJ2-1; TRBD2 agrees at 13 bases. V lost 6 bases, J lost 8 bases, and 13 bases stayed unmatched. This CDR3 has 17 residues. From germline, CDR1 is MGHDK and CDR2 SYGVNS. The CDR3 DNA reads TGTGCCAGCAGGGTAACGGGACTAGCGGGGAATAGGGATGAGCAGTTCTTC. Translating it yields CASRVTGLAGNRDEQFF.

This clone appeared once. The rearrangement uses TRBV19 and TRBJ1-5; D is unresolved. Germline V CDR1 and CDR2: LNHDA, SQIVND (reference sequence). The V gene lost 0 bases and the J gene lost 6 bases, with 0 bases spanning the gap. CDR3 length: 11 amino acids. CDR3 region: CASSIDQPQHF. The CDR3 bases are TGTGCCAGTAGTATAGATCAGCCCCAGCATTTT.

The rearrangement uses TRBV13 and TRBJ2-7, with 8 bases that match TRBD1. Germline V gene lookup returns CDR1 PRHDT and CDR2 FYEKMQ (reference sequence). This CDR3 contains 14 residues. The junction had 6 bases not matched to a gene; V was cut back by 5 bases and J by 3 bases. CDR3 nucleotides: TGTGCCAGCAGCCGGACAGGGAACTTCTACGAGCAGTACTTC. Encoded protein: CASSRTGNFYEQYF. Full variable domain (missing parts from reference TRBV13 and TRBJ2-7): AAGVIQSPRHLIKEKRETATLKCYPIPRHDTVYWYQQGPGQDPQFLISFYEKMQSDKGSIPDRFSAQQFSDYHSELNMSSLELGDSALYFCASSRTGNFYEQYFGPGTRLTVT.

The rearrangement joins TRBV4-1 to TRBJ1-5; 9 positions match TRBD1. J was trimmed by 3 bases and V by 8 bases; bases with no gene match: 11. Germline CDR1 and CDR2: MGHRA and YSYEKL. This CDR3 is 16 amino acids long. The CDR3: CASAGTGQGNNQPQHF. DNA of the CDR3: TGCGCCAGCGCTGGTACGGGACAGGGAAACAATCAGCCCCAGCATTTT.

This chain joins TRBV6-1 and TRBJ2-7; 7 nucleotides align to TRBD2. The CDR3 has 14 residues. V shed 6 bases and J 4 bases; nucleotides not matched to a gene: 9. Looked up from germline, CDR1 is MNHNS and CDR2 is SASEGT. The CDR3 sequence is CASSPRGGDYEQYF. Here the CDR3 DNA reads TGTGCCAGCAGCCCCCGTGGGGGGGATTACGAGCAGTACTTC.

The chain uses TRBV6-5 and TRBJ2-5; 10 bases fit TRBD2. Germline CDR1 MNHEY, CDR2 SVGAGI. This CDR3 comprises 15 residues. Trimming at V came to 0 bases and at J to 5 bases, leaving 3 bases not matched to a gene. CDR3 region: CASSYSAGGLETQYF. The CDR3, as DNA: TGTGCCAGCAGTTACTCAGCGGGGGGGTTGGAGACCCAGTACTTC.